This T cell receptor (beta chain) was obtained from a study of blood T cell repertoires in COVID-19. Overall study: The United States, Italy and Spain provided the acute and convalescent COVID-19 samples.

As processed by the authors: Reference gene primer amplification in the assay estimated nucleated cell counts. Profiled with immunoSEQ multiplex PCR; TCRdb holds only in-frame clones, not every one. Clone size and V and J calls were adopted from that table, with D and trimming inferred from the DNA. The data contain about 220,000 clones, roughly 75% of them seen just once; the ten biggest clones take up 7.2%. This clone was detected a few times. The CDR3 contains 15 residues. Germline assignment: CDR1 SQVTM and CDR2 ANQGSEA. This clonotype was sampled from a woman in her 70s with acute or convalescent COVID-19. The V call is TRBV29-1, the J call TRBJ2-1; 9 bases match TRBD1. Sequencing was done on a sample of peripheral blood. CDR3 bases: TGCGCGGGAAAGACCGGGACAGGGATTTACAATGAGCAGTTCTTC. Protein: CAGKTGTGIYNEQFF.